The next 25 T cell receptor beta chains were all read from a single sample in a study of cytomegalovirus exposure and HLA in healthy donors. Vbeta (60) and Jbeta (13) primers were used in the PCR. Only in-frame clones appear in the TCRdb table, and some are missing; sequencing was by immunoSEQ multiplex PCR. The sample yields roughly 80,000 clones, less than 75% seen once. Sample: PBMCs. These TCRs come from a man aged 25 to 45 in good health and CMV-seropositive.

The rearrangement uses TRBV9 and TRBJ1-5; 9 bases map to TRBD1. The CDR3 has 17 residues. Germline CDR1 and CDR2: SGDLS and YYNGEE. The J segment lost 0 bases and the V segment lost 0 bases, leaving 4 bases of the junction unmatched. Here the CDR3 DNA reads TGTGCCAGCAGCGTAGTTTGGACAGGGGATAGCAATCAGCCCCAGCATTTT. Its protein is CASSVVWTGDSNQPQHF.

This clone was recorded once. The chain links TRBV9 to TRBJ2-1; TRBD2 aligns across 11 bases. J was trimmed by 4 bases and V by 4 bases; bases with no gene match: 7. This CDR3 has 16 residues. Germline V gene lookup returns CDR1 SGDLS and CDR2 YYNGEE. The CDR3 loop reads CASSPATSGVYNEQFF. The CDR3 nucleotides are TGTGCCAGCAGCCCAGCGACTAGCGGGGTATACAATGAGCAGTTCTTC.

V is TRBV6-8 and J is TRBJ2-7; the D is unclear. The CDR3 has 15 amino acids. The V end was cut by 2 bases, the J end by 0 bases, with 11 bases between. Germline lookup yields CDR1 MNHGY and CDR2 SAAAGT. The CDR3, as DNA: TGTGCCAGCAGTTACGCGAACCCACGCTCCTACGAGCAGTACTTC. It encodes CASSYANPRSYEQYF.

The genes are TRBV10-1 and TRBJ2-5; 8 bases map to TRBD1. The germline gives CDR1 WNHNN, CDR2 SYGVQD (reference sequence). The CDR3 sequence is 13 residues long. The ends lost 2 bases at V and 7 bases at J; junction bases unmatched: 3. This CDR3 is CASSEGQGGTQYF. CDR3 nucleotide sequence: TGCGCCAGCAGTGAGGGACAGGGTGGGACCCAGTACTTC.

The CDR3 sequence: CASSSSQGLETQYF. The DNA for the CDR3 is TGTGCCAGCAGCTCCTCACAGGGGTTGGAGACCCAGTACTTC. The V call is TRBV7-9, the J call TRBJ2-5, with 7 bases fitting TRBD1. There are 14 residues in the CDR3. V dropped 4 bases and J dropped 5; count of bases not matched to a gene: 7. Germline lookup yields CDR1 SEHNR and CDR2 FQNEAQ (reference sequence).

This sequence joins TRBV4-2 and TRBJ2-7, with 9 nucleotides matching TRBD1. With 0 bases clipped from V and 7 bases from J, the junction kept 10 bases outside the gene matches. Germline V gene lookup returns CDR1 LGHNA and CDR2 YNFKEQ. The CDR3 totals 16 residues. CDR3 DNA sequence: TGTGCCAGCAGCCAAGACCTAAACAGGGGGCAAGGGGAGCAGTACTTC. Its translation is CASSQDLNRGQGEQYF.

This clone has just a few counts. V usage is TRBV5-1 and J usage is TRBJ2-1, with TRBD2 as a possible D gene (5 bases). Germline loops: CDR1 SGHRS, CDR2 YFSETQ. The length of the CDR3 is 15 residues. Trimming removed 1 base from V and 5 bases from J, with 13 bases in between. For the CDR3, the DNA is TGCGCCAGCAGCTTGTCTCTCCGGGGTCACAATGAGCAGTTCTTC. This codes for CASSLSLRGHNEQFF.

A single count supports this clone. The V and J genes are TRBV30 and TRBJ2-5, with TRBD1 identical over 7 bases. V gave up 2 bases and J gave up 1 base; unmatched junction bases: 7. Germline V gene data show CDR1 as GTSNPN and CDR2 as SVGIG (reference sequence). The CDR3 consists of 15 residues. The CDR3 DNA sequence: TGTGCCTGGAGTCACACGACAGGGCGCCAAGAGACCCAGTACTTC. Amino acids: CAWSHTTGRQETQYF. Full variable domain (missing parts from reference TRBV30 and TRBJ2-5): SQTIHQWPATLVQPVGSPLSLECTVEGTSNPNLYWYRQAAGRGLQLLFYSVGIGQISSEVPQNLSASRPQDRQFILSSKKLLLSDSGFYLCAWSHTTGRQETQYFGPGTRLLVL.

The chain has TRBV30 and TRBJ1-6; D gene unclear. The CDR3 runs 13 residues. Trimming shortened V by 5 bases and J by 8 bases, and 13 bases separated the two germline ends. CDR1 GTSNPN and CDR2 SVGIG come from the germline V gene (reference sequence). CDR3 DNA sequence: TGTGCCTGGCACGGGGTCGTGGATTCACCCCTCCACTTT. Protein product: CAWHGVVDSPLHF.

The gene calls are TRBV4-3 and TRBJ1-5, with 7 bases fitting TRBD1. Per the germline V gene, CDR1 is LGHNA and CDR2 is YSLEER. The CDR3 totals 18 residues. With V trimmed by 4 bases and J by 0 bases, 12 bases remained unmatched. CDR3 protein: CASSPEAQTGLSNQPQHF. The CDR3 DNA reads TGCGCCAGCAGCCCAGAGGCCCAGACAGGGCTTAGCAATCAGCCCCAGCATTTT.

The V and J genes are TRBV11-1 and TRBJ2-1, with D possibly matching TRBD1 (5 bases). The CDR3 runs 15 residues. Trimming shortened V by 5 bases and J by 4 bases, and 15 bases separated the two germline ends. Looked up from germline, CDR1 is SGHAT and CDR2 is FQDESV (reference sequence). The CDR3 spells CASSPDMGLYNEQFF. The CDR3 nucleotides read TGTGCCAGCAGCCCCGATATGGGGCTATACAATGAGCAGTTCTTC.

This clone has just one count. The V and J genes are TRBV9 and TRBJ2-3; 12 positions agree with TRBD2. Trimming cost V 3 bases and J 5 bases; bases outside gene matches: 1. The CDR3 spans 14 residues. CDR1 and CDR2 from the germline V gene are SGDLS and YYNGEE. The CDR3 reads CASSEGLAGDTQYF. In DNA, the CDR3 is TGTGCCAGCAGCGAGGGACTAGCGGGAGATACGCAGTATTTT.

The gene calls are TRBV27 and TRBJ2-5; 11 bases line up with TRBD2. CDR3 length: 15 amino acids. In germline, CDR1 is MNHEY, CDR2 SMNVEV (reference sequence). V was pared by 4 bases and J by 4 bases, with 5 bases of the junction left unmatched. The CDR3 sequence is CASSSGLAGSETQYF. In DNA form, the CDR3 reads TGTGCCAGCAGTTCCGGACTAGCGGGCTCAGAGACCCAGTACTTC.

The rearrangement uses TRBV14 and TRBJ2-5; 9 bases line up with TRBD1. The J call may be faulty, since TRBJ2-7 better matches the DNA end. Per germline, CDR1 SGHDN and CDR2 FVKESK. This CDR3 has 15 residues. CDR3 protein: CASSPGQGWTYEQYF. The DNA for the CDR3 is TGTGCCAGCAGCCCGGGACAGGGTTGGACCTACGAGCAGTACTTC.

The V gene is TRBV27, the J gene TRBJ1-2; D might be TRBD1 (6 bases). This CDR3 comprises 16 residues. CDR1 is MNHEY, CDR2 SMNVEV, per germline (reference sequence). The V end lost 6 bases, the J end lost 2 bases, and 19 bases lay between the germline ends. As DNA, the CDR3 is TGTGCCAGCAGCCGCCTCGGGGGGCTCGCAAACTATGGCTACACCTTC. Protein: CASSRLGGLANYGYTF.

The CDR3 nucleotides read TGCAGCGTTGAAGAGGCGGTAGGGGGTACGCAGTATTTT. Translated, it gives CSVEEAVGGTQYF. The chain joins TRBV29-1 to TRBJ2-3; D perhaps matches TRBD1 (6 bases). The V and J ends lost 0 bases and 8 bases respectively, with 12 bases between them. The CDR3 loop spans 13 amino acids. Germline V gene lookup returns CDR1 SQVTM and CDR2 ANQGSEA.

V and J are TRBV2 and TRBJ1-5, with TRBD1 as a possible D gene (5 bases). Deletions cut 3 bases from V and 1 base from J, with 7 bases between. Germline V lookup: CDR1 SNHLY, CDR2 FYNNEI. This CDR3 is built from 14 residues. CDR3 sequence reads: CASSDRTSNQPQHF. Written as DNA, the CDR3 is TGTGCCAGCAGTGACAGGACAAGCAATCAGCCCCAGCATTTT.

The chain combines TRBV7-8 with TRBJ2-3; 8 nucleotides agree with TRBD2. The CDR3 contains 15 residues. Germline CDR1 reads SGHVS; CDR2 reads FQNEAQ. Unmatched junction bases numbered 5, after V lost 6 bases and J lost 0 bases. The chain's CDR3 is CASSPTSGSTDTQYF. CDR3 in DNA: TGTGCCAGCAGTCCTACTAGCGGCAGCACAGATACGCAGTATTTT.

CDR3 region: CASSLTPGVPEQYF. CDR3 sequence (DNA): TGTGCCAGCAGCTTAACCCCGGGGGTACCCGAGCAGTACTTC. The chain combines TRBV11-2 with TRBJ2-7; D might be TRBD2 (6 bases). The germline gives CDR1 SGHAT, CDR2 FQNNGV. The CDR3 consists of 14 residues. V lost 2 bases and J lost 6, with 14 bases in between.

The rearrangement joins TRBV4-1 to TRBJ2-1; 9 bases fit TRBD1. The CDR3 extends over 13 amino acids. The V gene end was trimmed by 6 bases and the J gene end by 9 bases; junction bases not matched to a gene: 6. Germline V CDR1 and CDR2: MGHRA, YSYEKL. CDR3 in amino acids: CASRIQGAVEQFF. The CDR3 DNA reads as TGCGCCAGCAGGATACAGGGGGCGGTTGAGCAGTTCTTC.

The rearrangement uses TRBV6-5 and TRBJ1-5; D may be TRBD1 (5 bases). Trimming removed 0 bases at V and 5 bases at J, with 11 bases between. This CDR3 region has 15 residues. Germline V gene lookup returns CDR1 MNHEY and CDR2 SVGAGI. CDR3 loop: CASSYSSGADQPQHF. DNA for the CDR3: TGTGCCAGCAGTTACTCGAGTGGGGCAGATCAGCCCCAGCATTTT.

V gene TRBV7-9 combines with J gene TRBJ2-5; the D gene is possibly TRBD1 (5 bases). The better agreement between TRBJ2-7 and the DNA end casts doubt on the J call. The CDR3 extends over 13 amino acids. Per the germline V gene, CDR1 is SEHNR and CDR2 is FQNEAQ (reference sequence). The CDR3 here is CASSQAGSYEQYF. The CDR3, as DNA: TGTGCCAGCAGCCAGGCAGGGTCCTACGAGCAGTACTTC.

V and J are TRBV4-3 and TRBJ1-2, with no clear D. The CDR3 spans 14 residues. Trimming removed 0 bases at V and 4 bases at J, with 9 bases between. Germline lookup yields CDR1 LGHNA and CDR2 YSLEER. CDR3 protein: CASSQERGLYGYTF. The CDR3 bases are TGCGCCAGCAGCCAAGAACGTGGGCTCTATGGCTACACCTTC.

The gene calls are TRBV5-6 and TRBJ2-1, with D tentatively TRBD1 (6 bases). CDR3 length: 15 amino acids. V lost 4 bases and J 0 bases, leaving 11 bases between the germline ends. Germline values: CDR1 SGHDT, CDR2 YYEEEE. CDR3 amino acids: CASSTGQSSYNEQFF. CDR3 DNA sequence: TGTGCCAGCAGCACTGGACAGAGCTCCTACAATGAGCAGTTCTTC.

This chain joins TRBV6-1 and TRBJ2-7; tentatively, D is TRBD1 (6 bases). The CDR3 runs 14 residues. Trimming cost V 6 bases and J 2 bases, with 14 bases left between them. The germline CDR1 and CDR2 sequences are MNHNS and SASEGT. CDR3 loop: CASRIQGGAYEQYF. CDR3 in DNA: TGTGCCAGCAGGATACAGGGTGGCGCCTACGAGCAGTACTTC.